The clone carrying this T cell receptor (beta chain) appeared a single time. No antigen is known for it. Separation by sorting yielded CD4+ and CD8+ T cells from PBMCs. RNA was extracted and reverse transcribed into cDNA as the sequencing template. Only in-frame clones appear in the TCRdb table, and some are missing; sequencing was by immunoSEQ multiplex PCR. Counted here are around 250,000 clones, about two thirds occurring once; the ten biggest clones make up around 1.2%. Trimming at V came to 3 bases and at J to 3 bases, leaving 9 bases not matched to a gene. Germline V gives CDR1 SEHNR, CDR2 FQNEAQ (reference sequence). There are 16 residues in the CDR3. The data stem from a study of CD8+ T cells in alopecia areata. Notes on the study in general: Sequences from scalp samples also cover resident alphabeta T cells of normal skin.

Sequencing was performed on CD4+ T cells sorted from blood, taken at week 0. This TCR derives from a human donor with alopecia areata. The rearrangement joins TRBV7-9 to TRBJ1-2; 8 positions match TRBD1. CDR3 sequence reads: CASSLGDRPADYGYTF. The CDR3 DNA is TGTGCCAGCAGCTTGGGGGACAGGCCCGCGGACTATGGCTACACCTTC.